The source of this T cell receptor (beta chain) is a study of cytotoxic CD8 clonotypes in ibrutinib-treated CLL. As for the study in general: Sequencing produced an average of about 260,000 productive templates and 85,000 to 100,000 productive rearrangements per sample. Study-level results: The clonality rise at ibrutinib response reflected private clonotype expansion.

Points on this clone: Its antigen remains unidentified.

V was shortened by 6 bases and J by 2 bases, with 13 bases between the two germline ends. CDR3 length equals 14 residues. The germline V gene has CDR1 MNHEY and CDR2 SMNVEV (reference sequence). Sequencing was performed with immunoSEQ multiplex PCR; in TCRdb, only in-frame clones are kept and a portion is missing. The sample has more than 10,000 clones, about four fifths seen once. This sequence joins TRBV27 and TRBJ1-2; D may be TRBD1 (5 bases). The material was PBMCs, obtained at disease progression, from a patient treated with ibrutinib. This TCR was recovered from a human donor with chronic lymphocytic leukemia. CDR3 DNA sequence: TGTGCCAGCAGACCAGGGTCCCCAAACTATGGCTACACCTTC. Translating it yields CASRPGSPNYGYTF.